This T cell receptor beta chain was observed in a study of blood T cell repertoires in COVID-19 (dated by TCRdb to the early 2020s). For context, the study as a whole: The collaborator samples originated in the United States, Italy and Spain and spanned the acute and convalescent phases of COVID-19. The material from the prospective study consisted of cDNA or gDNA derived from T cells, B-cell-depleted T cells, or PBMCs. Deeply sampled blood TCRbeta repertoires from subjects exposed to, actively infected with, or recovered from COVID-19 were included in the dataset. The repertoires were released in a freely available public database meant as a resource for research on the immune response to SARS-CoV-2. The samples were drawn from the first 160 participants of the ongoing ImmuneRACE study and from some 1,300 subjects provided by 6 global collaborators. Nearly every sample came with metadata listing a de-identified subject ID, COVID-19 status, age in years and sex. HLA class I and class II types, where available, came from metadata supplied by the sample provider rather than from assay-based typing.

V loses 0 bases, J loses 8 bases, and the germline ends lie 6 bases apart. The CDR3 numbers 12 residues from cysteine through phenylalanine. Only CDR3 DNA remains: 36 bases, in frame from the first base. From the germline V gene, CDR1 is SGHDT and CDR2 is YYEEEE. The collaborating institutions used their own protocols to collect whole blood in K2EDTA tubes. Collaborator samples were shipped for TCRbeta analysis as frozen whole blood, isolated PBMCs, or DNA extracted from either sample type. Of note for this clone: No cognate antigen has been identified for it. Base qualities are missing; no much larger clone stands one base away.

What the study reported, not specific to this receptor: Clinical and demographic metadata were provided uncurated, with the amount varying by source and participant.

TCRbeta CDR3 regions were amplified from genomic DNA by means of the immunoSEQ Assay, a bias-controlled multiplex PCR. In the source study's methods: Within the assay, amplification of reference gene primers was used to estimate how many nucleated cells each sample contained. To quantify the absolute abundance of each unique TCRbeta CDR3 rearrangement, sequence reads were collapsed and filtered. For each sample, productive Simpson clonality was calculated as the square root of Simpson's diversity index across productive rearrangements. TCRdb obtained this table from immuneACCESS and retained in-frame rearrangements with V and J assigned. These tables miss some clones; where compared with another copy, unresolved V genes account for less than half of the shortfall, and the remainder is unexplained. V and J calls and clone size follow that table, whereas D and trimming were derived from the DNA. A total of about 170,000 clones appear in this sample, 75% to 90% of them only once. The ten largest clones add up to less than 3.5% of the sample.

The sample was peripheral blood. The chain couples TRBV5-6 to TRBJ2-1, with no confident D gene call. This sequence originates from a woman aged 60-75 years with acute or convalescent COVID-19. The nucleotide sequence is TGTGCCAGCAGCTTGGAGCCGGATGAGCAGTTCTTC. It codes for CASSLEPDEQFF.